This T cell receptor beta chain originates from a study of cytomegalovirus exposure and HLA in healthy donors (dated by TCRdb to about 2017). Turning to the overall study: According to an earlier analysis of several hundred of the donors, about 179 million T cells yielded roughly 110 million unique TCR beta sequences and 276 Gb of sequence data. Rather than drawing on any new phenotypic data, the later analysis identified candidate immune exposures from TCR beta sequences and the way those sequences occurred across donors. To predict cytomegalovirus infection status, the study brought together high-throughput TCR immunosequencing, statistical association of individual TCRs with disease status, and machine learning. The number of donors typed differed by locus, with about 620-630 for A, B, C, DRB1 and DQB1, roughly 520 for DQA1, over 600 for DPA1, and 450 to 480 for DPB1. About 330 gigabases of sequencing data and roughly 81 million unique TCR sequences made up an early release that covered several hundred HLA-typed donors. Donor age, sex, ethnicity and CMV serostatus were compiled alongside the repertoire data. Among some 400 genotyped donors of the cohort, an average of approximately 240,000 unique TCR beta nucleotide sequences were sequenced per donor, around a sixth of them non-productive. An earlier analysis of roughly 580 of the donors used high-throughput TCR beta sequencing to judge whether each TCR beta V gene segment behaved as functional or pseudogenic. Every discovery cohort repertoire had been produced on one sequencing platform. HLA typing covered class I and class II loci at four-digit resolution. Among the approximately 430 genotyped donors, approximately 77% belonged to the genetic ancestry cluster associated with self-reported Caucasian donors. The study profiled the T cell repertoires of more than 500 subjects by immunosequencing and related them to cytomegalovirus serostatus. In a later genetic analysis, genome-wide SNP genotypes for about three fifths of the 666 donors were used, and that subset was treated as a discovery cohort. A later analysis re-examined previously published TCR beta repertoires from over 500 donors and added high-resolution HLA genotyping to investigate patterns of TCR occurrence. The study aimed to test whether signatures of past pathogen exposure could be identified by cataloging public T cell receptors. Besides the first cohort of around 700 subjects, a separate validation cohort made up of roughly 120 different subjects was used. Several DR-DQ haplotypes were treated as single units for association and clustering because of strong linkage in the cohort. Results and caveats for the whole study, not just this receptor: In a later analysis, the rate of TCR association differed among HLA loci, with DRB1 alleles having the most associated TCRs and HLA-C alleles having the fewest. In a later analysis, most CMV-associated TCR beta chains were found to appear HLA-restricted, with HLA associations seemingly driven largely by CMV exposure. For the cohort, immune exposure information was limited to CMV serostatus. According to a later analysis, parvovirus B19, influenza, CMV and Epstein-Barr virus appeared linked to several top co-occurrence clusters. Some IMGT-functional V segments, including TRBV6-2 and TRBV6-3, could not be distinguished by the 87-base-pair reads and were therefore excluded. In this cohort, only TCR beta chains were sequenced, and detectable features were limited by the absence of alpha or paired-chain data. A cluster of highly shared sequence variants was judged likely to be a technical artifact of the sequencing pipeline. The authors suggested that the approach could potentially be generalized to other disease states and immunological phenotypes. In vitro tests confirmed that a few of the cytomegalovirus-associated TCR beta chains recognize cytomegalovirus antigens. Correlated functional status among segregating V segments might reflect linkage disequilibrium, but an unknown experimental factor could not be ruled out. Because some donors lacked HLA typing at each locus, the association tests relied only on the typed subset. Assigning TCR associations to individual alleles was difficult when HLA alleles, especially DR and DQ, strongly co-occurred. Specific HLA alleles were associated with 18,000 or so TCR beta sequences at a false discovery rate of 0.05 in a later analysis. In a later analysis, HLA-associated TCR beta chains showed more clonal expansion and lower generation probabilities than non-associated chains that were equally common. A further reported finding was that TCR beta sequences accurately predicted the HLA-A and HLA-B alleles for most subjects in the first cohort. The classifier was reported to diagnose cytomegalovirus status with high specificity and sensitivity in both the original and validation cohorts. Sequencing depth was assumed to be roughly uniform across donors in the presence/absence analyses, though that assumption may not hold. The study gave a list of 150 to 200 TCR beta chains associated with cytomegalovirus. An earlier analysis of 450 to 750 of the donors showed that most TCR beta V segments appeared in productive rearrangements either about 90% or about 30% of the time, which broadly matched IMGT annotations. In a later genetic analysis, fewer N-insertions in productive TCRs were reported among donors in an Asian-associated ancestry cluster than the approximately 710-donor mean. Because counts were too low, roughly 16 rarely observed V segments, including chromosome 9 orphons, were excluded from the earlier analysis of around 640 of the donors. Most TCR sequences were seen in very few donors, while some public TCRs were found in many individuals. V-gene and J-gene trimming of TCR beta chains was associated with a missense DCLRE1C variant in a later genetic analysis, and the association was replicated in an independent cohort.

Note on this clone: It has no known antigen specificity. One base away there is no much larger clone; base qualities are not given.

The cohort was made up of 500 to 800 healthy bone marrow donors. All cohort members were sampled while nominally healthy, although unrecorded immune exposures were likely present. The donor was CMV seronegative and was included in the group of several hundred seronegative cohort members. A peripheral blood sample was collected from each donor, and TCR beta sequencing was performed on peripheral blood mononuclear cells. The Qiagen DNeasy Blood Extraction Kit was used to extract genomic DNA from the blood cell samples. The CDR3 runs 16 amino acids, cysteine and phenylalanine included. The entry retains the CDR3 DNA only, 48 bases that are in frame from base 1. Based on the germline V gene, the CDR1 and CDR2 sequences are SQVTM and ANQGSEA. Relative to germline, V is missing 4 bases and J is missing 9 bases, with 10 bases of the junction outside any gene match. Library generation was performed with the immunoSEQ multiplex PCR assay. For the multiplex PCR, a mixture combining 60 forward primers for TCR Vbeta segments and 13 reverse primers for TCR Jbeta segments was used. The CDR3 region of rearranged TCR beta genes was amplified from genomic DNA by a multiplex PCR assay. The amplified TCR beta libraries were sequenced on the Illumina HiSeq System as 87-base-pair reads. On the authors' methods: A later analysis counted approximately 76 million unique TCR beta chains across the 666 repertoires, and roughly 9.9 million of these chains were shared by at least two donors. Raw reads were error-corrected and collapsed into unique sequences with a nearest-neighbor algorithm that merged closely related sequences to remove PCR and sequencing errors. To assign V, D and J gene segments, CDR3 sequences were aligned to IMGT reference sequences. Each retained sequence needed at least a six-nucleotide match to both a V gene segment and a J gene segment. A rearrangement was called productive if the CDR3 had no stop codons and remained in frame with V and J, and every other rearrangement was called non-productive. CDR3 was defined by IMGT convention, running from the second conserved V-encoded cysteine to the conserved J-encoded phenylalanine. The earlier analysis of about 610 of the donors excluded any sequence lacking an unambiguous match to a single V gene segment. An earlier analysis of about 590 of the donors classified V segments as functional when productive rearrangements were above 56.7% and as segregating when the standard deviation between donors was above 5%. A statistical classification framework was developed to diagnose cytomegalovirus status using the catalog of TCR beta chain sequences. In a later analysis, TCR nucleotide sequences were compared against IMGT/GENE-DB human TR gene sequences so that V and J genes could be assigned. A later analysis assigned CDR3 sequences and most-parsimonious VDJ recombination scenarios with the TCRdist pipeline. In a later analysis, every TCR beta chain was defined by the combination of its CDR3 amino acid sequence and its V-gene family, and reads without a unique V-gene family were dropped. As a way to deal with suspected cross-contamination and a sequencing artifact, a later analysis dropped approximately 590 nucleotide sequences that were highly shared and had low generation probability. In a later analysis, a clonal expansion index for each public chain was calculated from normalized within-repertoire ranks of inferred template counts. In a later analysis, generation probabilities were computed with a VDJ recombination model fitted to out-of-frame rearrangements, and the resulting probabilities were checked against IGoR. A later analysis scored TCR-TCR, TCR-HLA and TCR-CMV co-occurrence with hypergeometric tests, applying a repertoire-size bias correction to TCR pairs. False discovery rates were estimated in a later analysis by permuting HLA or CMV assignments 20 times. In a later analysis, co-occurring TCRs were grouped with DBSCAN, and TCRdist sequence similarity was added when clustering was performed within HLA-allele-positive subsets. Repertoires with fewer than 30,000 or more than 120,000 public chains were left out of co-occurrence clustering, as were a handful of repertoires with anomalous nucleotide sharing. TCRdb limited this immuneACCESS table to in-frame rearrangements with V and J called. A share of clones is missing; checked studies link under half to unresolved V genes, and the rest is unexplained. V, J and clone size are those of that table, while D and trimming were read from the DNA. This sample lists 120,000 to 150,000 clones; 72% were detected once. The top ten clonotypes cover roughly 2% of the sample.

The source is a man aged 35 to 55 in good health and CMV-seronegative. Sequencing was carried out using PBMCs. The sequence joins TRBV29-1 to TRBJ2-1; 15 central nucleotides agree with TRBD2. The CDR3: CSVGNLWTSGRVEQFF. DNA sequence: TGCAGCGTTGGAAATCTATGGACTAGCGGGAGGGTTGAGCAGTTCTTC.